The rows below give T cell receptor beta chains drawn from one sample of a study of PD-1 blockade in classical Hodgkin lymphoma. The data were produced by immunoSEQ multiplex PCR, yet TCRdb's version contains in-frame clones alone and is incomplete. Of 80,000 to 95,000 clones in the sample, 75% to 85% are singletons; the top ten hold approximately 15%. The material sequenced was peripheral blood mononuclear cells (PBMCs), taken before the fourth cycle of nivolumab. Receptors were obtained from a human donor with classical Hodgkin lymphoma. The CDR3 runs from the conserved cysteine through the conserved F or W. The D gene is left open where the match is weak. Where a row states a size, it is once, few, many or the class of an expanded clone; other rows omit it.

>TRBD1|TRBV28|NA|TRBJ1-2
TGTGCCACGGAATCGCAGGGGGCGCCTGGCTACACCTTC
CATESQGAPGYTF
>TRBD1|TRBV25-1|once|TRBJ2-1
TGTGCCAGCTGGGGGAGACAGGGGGTCGATGAGCAGTTCTTC
CASWGRQGVDEQFF
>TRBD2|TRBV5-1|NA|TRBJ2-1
TGCGCCAGCAGCTTGGAACTAGCGGGTGCCTTGTTCTTC
CASSLELAGALFF
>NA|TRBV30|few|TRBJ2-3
TGTGCCTGGGCCCAGGGGAGAGATACGCAGTATTTT
CAWAQGRDTQYF
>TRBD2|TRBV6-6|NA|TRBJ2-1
TGTGCCAGCAGTAGACTAGCGGGAGCCTACAATGAGCAGTTCTTC
CASSRLAGAYNEQFF
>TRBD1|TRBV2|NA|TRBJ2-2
TGTGCCAGCAAACCGACAGGGACCCCGGGGACCGGGGAGCTGTTTTTT
CASKPTGTPGTGELFF
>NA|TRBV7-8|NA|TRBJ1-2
TGTGCCAGCAGCCCCGCAGGCCTTAACTATGGCTACACCTTC
CASSPAGLNYGYTF
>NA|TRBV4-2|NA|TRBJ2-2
TGTGCCAGCAGCCAAGACGCGAGGGCCGGCACCGGGGAGCTGTTTTTT
CASSQDARAGTGELFF
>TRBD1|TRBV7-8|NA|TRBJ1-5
TGTGCCAGCAGCCCCCGGCAACAGGGGTATAGCAATCAGCCCCAGCATTTT
CASSPRQQGYSNQPQHF
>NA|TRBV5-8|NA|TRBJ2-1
TGTGCCAGCAGCTTAGGAGACACAATGAAGCAGTTCTTC
CASSLGDTMKQFF
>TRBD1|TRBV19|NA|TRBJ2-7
TGTGCCAGTAGGGCAGGGACAGGGAGTTCCCACGAGCAGTACTTC
CASRAGTGSSHEQYF
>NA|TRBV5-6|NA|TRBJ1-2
TGTGCCAGCAGCCCCCCCGCAGACTATGGCTACACCTTC
CASSPPADYGYTF
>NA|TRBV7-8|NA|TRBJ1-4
TGTGCCAGCAGCTTAGCCGGGGTTGCAACTAATGAAAAACTGTTTTTT
CASSLAGVATNEKLFF
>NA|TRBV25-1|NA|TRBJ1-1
TGTGCCAGCAGTGAACTTAGAGGGGTAGAGACTGAAGCTTTCTTT
CASSELRGVETEAFF
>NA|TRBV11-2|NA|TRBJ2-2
TGTGCCAGCAGCGTCAGGGTACGCGGGGAGCTGTTTTTT
CASSVRVRGELFF
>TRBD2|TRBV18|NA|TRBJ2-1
TGTGCCAGCTCACCAGCTAGCGGGAGGGCTCGGGAGCAGTTCTTC
CASSPASGRAREQFF
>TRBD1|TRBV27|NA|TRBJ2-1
TGTGCCAGCAGTTTATCACTAGGGACAGGGGGCTTGAATGAGCAGTTCTTC
CASSLSLGTGGLNEQFF
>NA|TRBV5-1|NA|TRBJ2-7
TGCGCCAGCAGCTTGGAATGGGGCGCAGGCGAGCAGTACTTC
CASSLEWGAGEQYF
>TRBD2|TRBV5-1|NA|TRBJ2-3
TGCGCCAGCAGCCCAACGGGACTAGCGGGAGTAAGCTGGGCAGATACGCAGTATTTT
CASSPTGLAGVSWADTQYF
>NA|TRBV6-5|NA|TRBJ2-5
TGTGCCAGCAGTTATAAGCTCCGGGAGACCCAGTACTTC
CASSYKLRETQYF
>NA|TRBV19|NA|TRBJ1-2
TGTGCCAGTAGTATTGGGGCCGTATATGGCTACACCTTC
CASSIGAVYGYTF
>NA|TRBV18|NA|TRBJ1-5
TGTGCCAGCTCACCCCCTACGTCCGTCGGCCAGCCCCAGCATTTT
CASSPPTSVGQPQHF
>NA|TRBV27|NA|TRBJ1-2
TGTGCCAGCAGTTTATCTCCTCACGGATGGGGCTACACCTTC
CASSLSPHGWGYTF
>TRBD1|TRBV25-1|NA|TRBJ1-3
TGTGCCAACAGACAGGGTTGTGGAAACACCATATATTTT
CANRQGCGNTIYF
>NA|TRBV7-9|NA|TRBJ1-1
TGTGCCAGCAGCTTAGCTGGGGGGCGGACTGAAGCTTTCTTT
CASSLAGGRTEAFF
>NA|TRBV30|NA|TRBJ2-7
TGTGCCTGGAGTGTGAATACCGGGCCTTACGGGGAGCAGTACTTC
CAWSVNTGPYGEQYF
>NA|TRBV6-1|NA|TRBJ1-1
TGTGCCAGCAGTGAAAATGGGCCGGATGCTTTCTTT
CASSENGPDAFF
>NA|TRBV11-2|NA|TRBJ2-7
TGTGCCAGCAGCCCACCCGGAGGGATCGGCTCCTACGAGCAGTACTTC
CASSPPGGIGSYEQYF
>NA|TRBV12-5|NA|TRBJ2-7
TGTGCTAGTGGGAATATACAGGACGAGCAGTACTTC
CASGNIQDEQYF